Listed here is a single T cell receptor (beta chain). This CDR3 has 11 amino acids. The V gene's germline CDR1 is PRHDT and CDR2 FYEKMQ (reference sequence). V was shortened by 6 bases and J by 5 bases, with 8 bases between the two germline ends. Normal lung was sampled as far from the tumour as possible, at least 3 cm. The sample belongs to a study of immune cell composition in non-small cell lung cancer. The assay was immunoSEQ multiplex PCR, and TCRdb's table has in-frame clones only and misses some. The sample lists roughly 3,100 clones, roughly four fifths occurring once. Sample: non-adjacent lung tissue. This clonotype originated in a human donor with non-small cell lung cancer. The donor label of this sample is uncertain. The chain has TRBV13 and TRBJ2-7; no clear D. Here the CDR3 DNA reads TGTGCCAGCAGTTCCCCTGACGAGCAGTACTTC. Amino acid sequence: CASSSPDEQYF.